Shown below are 15 T cell receptor beta chains from a single sample sequenced in a study of T cell responses to AZD1222 COVID-19 vaccine. The method was immunoSEQ multiplex PCR; TCRdb's version includes in-frame clones alone and lacks a portion of them. The data contain some 100,000 clones, around nine tenths of them singletons. The sample here was peripheral blood, taken 28 days after the second AZD1222 dose. The receptors derive from an adult who received the AZD1222 COVID-19 vaccine.

The chain uses TRBV28 and TRBJ2-1; 11 bases agree with TRBD2. Trimming at V came to 6 bases and at J to 7 bases, leaving 5 bases not matched to a gene. The CDR3 loop spans 14 amino acids. The V gene's germline CDR1 is MDHEN and CDR2 SYDVKM. CDR3: CASSPLAGGNEQFF. In nucleotides, the CDR3 is TGTGCCAGCAGCCCCCTAGCGGGGGGTAATGAGCAGTTCTTC.

CDR3 DNA: TGTGCCAGCAGCGTAGGTCCTAGCGGGGGGGACCAGTCCTACGAGCAGTACTTC. It codes for CASSVGPSGGDQSYEQYF. The chain has TRBV9 and TRBJ2-7; 12 positions match TRBD2. J gave up 1 base and V 0 bases, and 8 bases lay outside the gene matches. CDR3 length: 18 residues. Per germline, CDR1 SGDLS and CDR2 YYNGEE.

The rearrangement links TRBV7-8 to TRBJ2-3; D unresolved. CDR3 length equals 12 residues. Germline V gene sequence: CDR1 SGHVS, CDR2 FQNEAQ. The V gene lost 6 bases and the J gene lost 6 bases, with 10 bases spanning the gap. The CDR3 nucleotides read TGTGCCAGCAGGGGGAATGGTGATACGCAGTATTTT. This sequence encodes CASRGNGDTQYF.

For this clone: Other DNA variants within this sample encode the same CDR3. J is TRBJ2-3 and V is TRBV11-3; D ambiguous. V dropped 3 bases and J dropped 6 bases, with 13 bases sitting between them. Germline-derived CDR1 and CDR2 are SGHNT and YENEEA. The CDR3 extends over 14 amino acids. CDR3 sequence: CASSLVSTADTQYF. The CDR3 DNA reads as TGTGCCAGCAGCTTGGTTTCCACGGCGGATACGCAGTATTTT.

V and J are TRBV11-3 and TRBJ2-5, with a possible D match to TRBD2 (6 bases). The CDR3 is 14 amino acids. Trimming pared 5 bases from V and 2 bases from J, leaving 12 bases between. Per the germline V gene, CDR1 is SGHNT and CDR2 is YENEEA. CDR3: CASSPGTQQETQYF. As DNA, the CDR3 is TGTGCCAGCAGCCCCGGGACTCAGCAAGAGACCCAGTACTTC.

This clone was seen a few times. V and J are TRBV2 and TRBJ2-3, with 12 bases fitting TRBD1. The CDR3 runs to 15 residues. Germline assignment: CDR1 SNHLY and CDR2 FYNNEI. J lost 5 bases, V lost 6 bases, and 6 bases had no gene match. CDR3 sequence (DNA): TGTGCCAGCAGCCGCCGGGACAGGGGGCAAGATACGCAGTATTTT. Translated: CASSRRDRGQDTQYF.

The gene calls are TRBV11-2 and TRBJ2-1; 7 positions match TRBD1. Trimming removed 1 base from V and 4 bases from J; junction bases left unmatched: 7. CDR1 and CDR2 (germline): SGHAT, FQNNGV. There are 16 residues in the CDR3. In nucleotides, the CDR3 is TGTGCCAGCAGCTTAGTGGGGGACAGAATTTACAATGAGCAGTTCTTC. Amino acids: CASSLVGDRIYNEQFF.

The chain employs TRBV19 and TRBJ1-2, with 7 bases aligning to TRBD1. This CDR3 region has 13 residues. V lost 5 bases and J lost 2; bases outside the gene matches: 2. Germline V gene lookup returns CDR1 LNHDA and CDR2 SQIVND (reference sequence). The CDR3 sequence: CASSWDRNYGYTF. The CDR3 DNA reads TGTGCCAGTAGTTGGGACAGAAACTATGGCTACACCTTC.

This clone was recorded a few times. CDR3 residues: CASSLFQVAYGYTF. The CDR3 bases are TGCGCCAGCAGCTTGTTCCAGGTCGCCTATGGCTACACCTTC. The chain recombines TRBV5-1 with TRBJ1-2; D is unresolved. CDR3 length: 14 residues. Trimming stripped 1 base from V and 4 bases from J, with 11 bases between. Germline V gene lookup returns CDR1 SGHRS and CDR2 YFSETQ.

The chain links TRBV7-9 to TRBJ2-3; D is possibly TRBD2 (5 bases). CDR1 is SEHNR and CDR2 is FQNEAQ in the germline V gene (reference sequence). Trimming removed 5 bases at V and 5 bases at J, with 17 bases between. The CDR3 is made up of 15 amino acids. CDR3 nucleotides: TGTGCCAGCAGCCTTCGGGGAGCCGGACTAGATACGCAGTATTTT. Translating it yields CASSLRGAGLDTQYF.

The rearrangement links TRBV10-3 to TRBJ1-1; D unresolved. The CDR3 is 15 amino acids. Germline CDR1 and CDR2: ENHRY and SYGVKD. Trimming removed 6 bases from V and 4 bases from J, with 18 bases in between. This CDR3 is CAIRVSVDLGTEAFF. In DNA form, the CDR3 reads TGTGCCATCAGGGTTTCGGTCGACTTGGGCACTGAAGCTTTCTTT.

V and J are TRBV7-9 and TRBJ1-5; no clear D gene. The V and J ends lost 3 bases and 1 base respectively, with 16 bases between them. CDR1 is SEHNR and CDR2 is FQNEAQ in the germline V gene (reference sequence). The CDR3 runs to 17 residues. The CDR3 loop is CASSFNQDGWSNQPQHF. The DNA of the CDR3 is TGTGCCAGCAGCTTCAACCAGGACGGTTGGAGCAATCAGCCCCAGCATTTT.

V gene TRBV27 combines with J gene TRBJ1-2; no definite D call. Germline V gene lookup returns CDR1 MNHEY and CDR2 SMNVEV (reference sequence). Trimming left V 3 bases short and J 8 bases short, with 16 bases between. The CDR3 runs 14 residues. CDR3 in amino acids: CASSLEVGFGGYTF. DNA of the CDR3: TGTGCCAGCAGTTTGGAAGTGGGGTTCGGAGGCTACACCTTC.

The V gene is TRBV18, the J gene TRBJ1-5; TRBD1 aligns across 7 bases. The CDR3 spans 19 residues. Germline assignment: CDR1 KGHSH and CDR2 LQKENI. Trimming cost V 2 bases and J 5 bases; bases outside gene matches: 18. CDR3 DNA sequence: TGTGCCAGCTCACCAGATCGACAGGGCCTGGGCCGGCCGGATCAGCCCCAGCATTTT. Its translation: CASSPDRQGLGRPDQPQHF.

This chain uses TRBV5-8 with TRBJ1-4; D may be TRBD1 (5 bases). Germline lookup yields CDR1 SGHTS and CDR2 YDEGEE. Trimming shortened V by 0 bases and J by 2 bases, and 20 bases separated the two germline ends. This CDR3 region has 19 residues. DNA for the CDR3: TGTGCCAGCAGCTTGGGGGTCGGCAGGGTGGTTCGCACTAATGAAAAACTGTTTTTT. This codes for CASSLGVGRVVRTNEKLFF.